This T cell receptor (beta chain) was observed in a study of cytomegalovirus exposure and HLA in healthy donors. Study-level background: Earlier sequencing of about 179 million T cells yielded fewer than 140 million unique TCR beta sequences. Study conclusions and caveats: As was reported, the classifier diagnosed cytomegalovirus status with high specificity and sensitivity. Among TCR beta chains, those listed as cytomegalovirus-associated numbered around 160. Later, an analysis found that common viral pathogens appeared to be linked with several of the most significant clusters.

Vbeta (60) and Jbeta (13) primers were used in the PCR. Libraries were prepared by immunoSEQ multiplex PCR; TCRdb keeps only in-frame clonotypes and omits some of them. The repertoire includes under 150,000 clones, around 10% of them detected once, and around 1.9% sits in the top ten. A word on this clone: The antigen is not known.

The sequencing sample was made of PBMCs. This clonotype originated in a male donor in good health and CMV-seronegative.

CDR3 region: CASSSRGVFSGNTIYF. In DNA, the CDR3 is TGTGCCAGCAGTTCCAGGGGGGTCTTCTCTGGAAACACCATATATTTT. The chain uses TRBV28 and TRBJ1-3, with TRBD1 identical over 7 bases. The CDR3 runs to 16 residues. V shed 4 bases and J 0 bases; nucleotides not matched to a gene: 6. Germline lookup yields CDR1 MDHEN and CDR2 SYDVKM.